These T cell receptor beta chains were read from a single sample in a study of radiotherapy plus CTLA-4 blockade in lung cancer. Here immunoSEQ multiplex PCR was the method, and the copy in TCRdb shows in-frame clones only, minus some. This sample yields approximately 73,000 clones, of which more than 75% are seen a single time; over 35% belongs to the top ten. The input for sequencing was peripheral blood, taken from a patient treated with radiotherapy plus ipilimumab. The source of these receptors is a human donor with non-small cell lung cancer that progressed on radiotherapy plus ipilimumab. Each CDR3 is given with its conserved first and last residue. The D gene is left open where the match is weak. Expanded clones get a size class; other rows say once, few or many, or leave the size out.

j_call: TRBJ1-1
v_call: TRBV27
clone_size: NA
d_call: NA
cdr3_nt: TGTGCCAGCAGAAGGAGAGATCGGGTCGCTGAAGCTTTCTTT
cdr3_aa: CASRRRDRVAEAFF

j_call: TRBJ2-6
v_call: TRBV29-1
clone_size: NA
d_call: NA
cdr3_nt: TGCAGCGTTGTAGGGGGAGGGGGATCTGGGGCCAACGTCCTGACTTTC
cdr3_aa: CSVVGGGGSGANVLTF

j_call: TRBJ2-1
v_call: TRBV30
clone_size: few
d_call: TRBD1
cdr3_nt: TGTGCCTGGAGTGTATCAGGGGGCCCCTACAATGAGCAGTTCTTC
cdr3_aa: CAWSVSGGPYNEQFF

j_call: TRBJ1-3
v_call: TRBV6-1
clone_size: few
d_call: NA
cdr3_nt: TGTGCCAGCAGTGAAGGTATGGACTCTGGAAACACCATATATTTT
cdr3_aa: CASSEGMDSGNTIYF

j_call: TRBJ1-3
v_call: TRBV29-1
clone_size: NA
d_call: NA
cdr3_nt: TGCAGCGTTGGCGGGGCCGACCGGGGCACCATATATTTT
cdr3_aa: CSVGGADRGTIYF

j_call: TRBJ2-1
v_call: TRBV19
clone_size: NA
d_call: NA
cdr3_nt: TGTGCCAGTAGTATGGGGGGAAGTGAGCAGTTCTTC
cdr3_aa: CASSMGGSEQFF

j_call: TRBJ1-1
v_call: TRBV18
clone_size: NA
d_call: NA
cdr3_nt: TGTGCCAGCTCACTCAATTCAAGGACAGTGGGTATCATCGGCACTGAAGCTTTCTTT
cdr3_aa: CASSLNSRTVGIIGTEAFF

j_call: TRBJ2-1
v_call: TRBV29-1
clone_size: NA
d_call: TRBD1
cdr3_nt: TGCAGCGTTGAACGGGGGACAGGGATCAATGAGCAGTTCTTC
cdr3_aa: CSVERGTGINEQFF

j_call: TRBJ2-1
v_call: TRBV7-3
clone_size: NA
d_call: NA
cdr3_nt: TGTGCCAGCGTGGCGGGGCCTAGCTCCTACAATGAGCAGTTCTTC
cdr3_aa: CASVAGPSSYNEQFF

j_call: TRBJ2-3
v_call: TRBV28
clone_size: NA
d_call: NA
cdr3_nt: TGTGCCAGCAGTTTTAGTCTAGCCGACTGGGCAGATACGCAGTATTTT
cdr3_aa: CASSFSLADWADTQYF

j_call: TRBJ1-5
v_call: TRBV30
clone_size: NA
d_call: TRBD1
cdr3_nt: TGTGCCTTTGGACAGGGTGACAATCAGCCCCAGCATTTT
cdr3_aa: CAFGQGDNQPQHF

j_call: TRBJ1-5
v_call: TRBV19
clone_size: once
d_call: NA
cdr3_nt: TGTGCCAGTATGAAGGGATTGGACAATCAGCCCCAGCATTTT
cdr3_aa: CASMKGLDNQPQHF

j_call: TRBJ2-5
v_call: TRBV20-1
clone_size: NA
d_call: NA
cdr3_nt: TGCAGTGCAAGGGGAGCCGAGACCCAGTACTTC
cdr3_aa: CSARGAETQYF

j_call: TRBJ2-3
v_call: TRBV21-1
clone_size: NA
d_call: NA
cdr3_nt: TGTGCCAGCCTCACGAGCCGGGACTTGATCACAGATACGCAGTATTTT
cdr3_aa: CASLTSRDLITDTQYF

j_call: TRBJ2-7
v_call: TRBV5-1
clone_size: once
d_call: TRBD2
cdr3_nt: TGCGCCAGCAGCCCTACTAGCGACTCCTACGAGCAGTACTTC
cdr3_aa: CASSPTSDSYEQYF

j_call: TRBJ2-5
v_call: TRBV11-2
clone_size: NA
d_call: NA
cdr3_nt: TGTGCCAGCAGCTTAGGGGCCCAAGAGACCCAGTACTTC
cdr3_aa: CASSLGAQETQYF

j_call: TRBJ2-1
v_call: TRBV5-4
clone_size: NA
d_call: NA
cdr3_nt: TGTGCCAGCAGCTTGTACAATGAGCAGTTCTTC
cdr3_aa: CASSLYNEQFF

j_call: TRBJ2-7
v_call: TRBV28
clone_size: few
d_call: NA
cdr3_nt: TGTGCCAGCAGGAGGGGGGTCCTAGACTACGAGCAGTACTTC
cdr3_aa: CASRRGVLDYEQYF

j_call: TRBJ2-5
v_call: TRBV19
clone_size: once
d_call: TRBD2
cdr3_nt: TGTGCCAGTAGTAGGGCGGGAGCGAAGGAGACCCAGTACTTC
cdr3_aa: CASSRAGAKETQYF

j_call: TRBJ2-1
v_call: TRBV27
clone_size: NA
d_call: TRBD2
cdr3_nt: TGTGCCAGCAGTCCCCGCCTAGCGGGAGGGGAGCAGTTCTTC
cdr3_aa: CASSPRLAGGEQFF

j_call: TRBJ2-7
v_call: TRBV5-6
clone_size: NA
d_call: NA
cdr3_nt: TGTGCCAGCAGCTTCCAGGGGCGCGACGAGCAGTACTTC
cdr3_aa: CASSFQGRDEQYF

j_call: TRBJ2-3
v_call: TRBV30
clone_size: NA
d_call: NA
cdr3_nt: TGTGCCTGGAGTCTCGGGGGAGATACGCAGTATTTT
cdr3_aa: CAWSLGGDTQYF

j_call: TRBJ2-1
v_call: TRBV7-3
clone_size: NA
d_call: NA
cdr3_nt: TGTGCCAGCAGCTCGGTAGGGTATGAGCAGTTCTTC
cdr3_aa: CASSSVGYEQFF

j_call: TRBJ2-1
v_call: TRBV28
clone_size: NA
d_call: TRBD1
cdr3_nt: TGTGCCAGCAGCATCAGGGGGAATGAGCAGTTCTTC
cdr3_aa: CASSIRGNEQFF

j_call: TRBJ2-6
v_call: TRBV11-2
clone_size: NA
d_call: NA
cdr3_nt: TGTGCCAGCAGCTTAGTGCAAATTGGGGCCAACGTCCTGACTTTC
cdr3_aa: CASSLVQIGANVLTF

j_call: TRBJ1-1
v_call: TRBV10-3
clone_size: NA
d_call: TRBD1
cdr3_nt: TGTGCCAGCCAGGGGGAAGCTTACACTGAAGCTTTCTTT
cdr3_aa: CASQGEAYTEAFF

j_call: TRBJ2-2
v_call: TRBV7-9
clone_size: NA
d_call: NA
cdr3_nt: TGTGCCAGCAGCTTGCTCAGGACCGGGGAGCTGTTTTTT
cdr3_aa: CASSLLRTGELFF

j_call: TRBJ2-1
v_call: TRBV2
clone_size: NA
d_call: TRBD2
cdr3_nt: TGTGCCAGCAGTAGGAGACTAGCGACTTCCTACAATGAGCAGTTCTTC
cdr3_aa: CASSRRLATSYNEQFF

j_call: TRBJ1-4
v_call: TRBV27
clone_size: NA
d_call: NA
cdr3_nt: TGTGCCAGCAGTTTTTGGGGTTCTAATGAAAAACTGTTTTTT
cdr3_aa: CASSFWGSNEKLFF

j_call: TRBJ2-7
v_call: TRBV19
clone_size: NA
d_call: TRBD1
cdr3_nt: TGTGCCGGTAGTTGGGACAGGAGCTCCTACGAGCAGTACTTC
cdr3_aa: CAGSWDRSSYEQYF

j_call: TRBJ1-5
v_call: TRBV5-1
clone_size: NA
d_call: NA
cdr3_nt: TGCGCCAGCAGCTCGGACGGTAATAGCAATCAGCCCCAGCATTTT
cdr3_aa: CASSSDGNSNQPQHF

j_call: TRBJ1-5
v_call: TRBV6-4
clone_size: NA
d_call: NA
cdr3_nt: TGTGCCAGCAGTCCCCGGACGAATCAGCCCCAGCATTTT
cdr3_aa: CASSPRTNQPQHF

j_call: TRBJ1-4
v_call: TRBV5-1
clone_size: NA
d_call: NA
cdr3_nt: TGCGCCAGCAGCCCAGGGGAAGGCAATGAAAAACTGTTTTTT
cdr3_aa: CASSPGEGNEKLFF

j_call: TRBJ2-3
v_call: TRBV11-2
clone_size: NA
d_call: TRBD2
cdr3_nt: TGTGCCAGCAGTGTTGGGACTAGCGGCACAGATACGCAGTATTTT
cdr3_aa: CASSVGTSGTDTQYF

j_call: TRBJ1-2
v_call: TRBV7-3
clone_size: NA
d_call: NA
cdr3_nt: TGTGCCAGCAGCCTTGGGGCTAACTATGGCTACACCTTC
cdr3_aa: CASSLGANYGYTF

j_call: TRBJ1-5
v_call: TRBV30
clone_size: NA
d_call: NA
cdr3_nt: TGTGCCTGGAGTGTAGGCTCTACGGAGGGACAGCCCCAGCATTTT
cdr3_aa: CAWSVGSTEGQPQHF

j_call: TRBJ2-7
v_call: TRBV28
clone_size: few
d_call: NA
cdr3_nt: TGTGCCAGCAGGGCGGGCCGGTCCTACGAGCAGTACTTC
cdr3_aa: CASRAGRSYEQYF